The source of this T cell receptor beta chain is a study of OX40 agonist ivuxolimab in advanced cancers. Regarding the study as a whole: CD4+ and CD8+ blood T cells expanded clonally by week 6 at 0.1 to 3.0 mg/kg.

This CDR3 has 12 amino acids. Trimming removed 8 bases at V and 2 bases at J, with 6 bases between. Per germline, CDR1 LNHDA and CDR2 SQIVND (reference sequence). The data were produced by immunoSEQ multiplex PCR, yet TCRdb's version contains in-frame clones alone and is incomplete. Among about 89,000 clones, about nine tenths were seen once, and the ten largest hold roughly 0.75%. A note on this clone: The antigen remains unidentified.

The material was CD4+ or CD8+ T cells sorted from blood, obtained in a trial of the OX40 agonist ivuxolimab. The chain has TRBV19 and TRBJ1-4; D is unresolved. The clonotype comes from an adult with an advanced solid tumor such as melanoma, head and neck, liver or kidney cancer. CDR3 sequence (DNA): TGTGCCAGTTCGAAGACTAATGAAAAACTGTTTTTT. This translates into CASSKTNEKLFF.